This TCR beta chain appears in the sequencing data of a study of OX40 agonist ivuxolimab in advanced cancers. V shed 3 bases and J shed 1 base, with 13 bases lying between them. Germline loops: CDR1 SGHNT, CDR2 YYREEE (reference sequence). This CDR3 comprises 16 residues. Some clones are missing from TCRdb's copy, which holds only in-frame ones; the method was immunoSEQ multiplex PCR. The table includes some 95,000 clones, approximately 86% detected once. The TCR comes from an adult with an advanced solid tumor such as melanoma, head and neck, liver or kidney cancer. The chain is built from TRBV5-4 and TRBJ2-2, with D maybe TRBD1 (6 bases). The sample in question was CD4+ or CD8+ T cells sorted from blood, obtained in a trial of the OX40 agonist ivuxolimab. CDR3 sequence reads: CASSSRQAGNTGELFF. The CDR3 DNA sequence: TGTGCCAGCAGCTCCCGACAGGCGGGGAACACCGGGGAGCTGTTTTTT.